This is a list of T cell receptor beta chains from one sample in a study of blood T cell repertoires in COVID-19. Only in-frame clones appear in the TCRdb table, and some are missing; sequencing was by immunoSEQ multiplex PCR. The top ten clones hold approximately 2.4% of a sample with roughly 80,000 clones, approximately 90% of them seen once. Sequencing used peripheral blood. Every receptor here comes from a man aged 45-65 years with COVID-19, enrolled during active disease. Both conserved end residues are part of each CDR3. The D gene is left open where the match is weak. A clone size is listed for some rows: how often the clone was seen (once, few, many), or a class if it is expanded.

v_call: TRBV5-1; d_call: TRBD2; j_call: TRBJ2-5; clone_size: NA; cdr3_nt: TGCGCCAGCAGCTTTAGCGGGAGTGGTGGAGAGACCCAGTACTTC; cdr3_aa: CASSFSGSGGETQYF
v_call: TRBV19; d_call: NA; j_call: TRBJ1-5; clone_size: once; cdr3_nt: TGTGCCAGTACTGAGAGGACCAGGGATCAGCCCCAGCATTTT; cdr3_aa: CASTERTRDQPQHF
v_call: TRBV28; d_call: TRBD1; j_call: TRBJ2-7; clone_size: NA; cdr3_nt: TGTGCCAGCAGCCAGGACAGGGCCCCCTACGAGCAGTACTTC; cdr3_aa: CASSQDRAPYEQYF
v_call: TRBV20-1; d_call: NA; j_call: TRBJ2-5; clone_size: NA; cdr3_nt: TGCAGTGTTCTGGAGGGTGAGACCCAGTACTTC; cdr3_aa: CSVLEGETQYF
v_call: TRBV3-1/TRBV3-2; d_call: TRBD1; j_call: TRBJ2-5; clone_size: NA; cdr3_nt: TGTGCCAGCAGCCAGCGACCGGACAGGGCGGAGACCCAGTACTTC; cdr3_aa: CASSQRPDRAETQYF
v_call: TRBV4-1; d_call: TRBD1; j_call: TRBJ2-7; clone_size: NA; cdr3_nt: TGCGCCAGCAGCCAAGAAGAAGGACAGGGACGCGAGCAGTACTTC; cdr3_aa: CASSQEEGQGREQYF
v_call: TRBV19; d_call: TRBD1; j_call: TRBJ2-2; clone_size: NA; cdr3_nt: TGTGCCAGTAGGCCGATCTCGGGACAGGGGTTTTTCGGGGAGCTGTTTTTT; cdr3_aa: CASRPISGQGFFGELFF
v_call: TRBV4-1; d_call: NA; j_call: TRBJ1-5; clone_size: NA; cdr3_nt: TGCGCCAGCAGCCAAATCCACTTCAATCAGCCCCAGCATTTT; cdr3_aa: CASSQIHFNQPQHF
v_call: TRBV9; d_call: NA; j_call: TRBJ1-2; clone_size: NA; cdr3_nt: TGTGCCAGCAGCGTAGGCAGGGGATATGGCTACACCTTC; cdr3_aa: CASSVGRGYGYTF
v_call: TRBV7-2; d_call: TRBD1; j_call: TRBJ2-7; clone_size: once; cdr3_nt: TGTGCCAGCAGCCGGGACAGGGGGGACGCCTACGAGCAGTACTTC; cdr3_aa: CASSRDRGDAYEQYF
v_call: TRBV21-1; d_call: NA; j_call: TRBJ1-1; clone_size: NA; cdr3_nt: TGTGCCAGCAGGAAACGGTGTATAATATTGGGGGCTCAGGGCACTGAAGCTTTCTTT; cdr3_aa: CASRKRCIILGAQGTEAFF
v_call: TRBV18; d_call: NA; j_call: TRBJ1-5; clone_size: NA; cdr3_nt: TGTGCCAGCTCACGAGCGGGACTTGACAATCAGCCCCAGCATTTT; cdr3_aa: CASSRAGLDNQPQHF
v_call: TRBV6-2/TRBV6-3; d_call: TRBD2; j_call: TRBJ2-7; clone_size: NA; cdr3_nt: TGTGCCAGCAGTTACTTGGGACTAGCGGCCTACGAGCAGTACTTC; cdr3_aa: CASSYLGLAAYEQYF
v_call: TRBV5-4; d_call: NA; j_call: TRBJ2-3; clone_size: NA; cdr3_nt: TGTGCCAGCAGCTTGGGAGTCGCCACAGATACGCAGTATTTT; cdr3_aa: CASSLGVATDTQYF
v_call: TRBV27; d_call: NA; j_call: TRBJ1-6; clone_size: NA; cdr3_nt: TGTGCCAGCACAGCGACGGGGAGGTATAATTCACCCCTCCACTTT; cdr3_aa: CASTATGRYNSPLHF
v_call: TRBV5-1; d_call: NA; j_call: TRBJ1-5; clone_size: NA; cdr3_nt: TGCGCCAGCAGCTTGGACAGGGAAGGACCCCAGCATTTT; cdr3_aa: CASSLDREGPQHF
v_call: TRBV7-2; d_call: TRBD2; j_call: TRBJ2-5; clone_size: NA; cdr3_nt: TGTGCCAGCAGCTATGGCGCGCTAGCGGGCCAAGAGACCCAGTACTTC; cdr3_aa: CASSYGALAGQETQYF
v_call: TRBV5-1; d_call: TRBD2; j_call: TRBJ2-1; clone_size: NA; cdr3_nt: TGCGCCAGCAGGTTTAGCGGGGACACCTACAATGAGCAGTTCTTC; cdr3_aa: CASRFSGDTYNEQFF
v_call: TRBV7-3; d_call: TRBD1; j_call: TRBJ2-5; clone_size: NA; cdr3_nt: TGTGCCAGCAGCTTAGACAGGGGAGAGACCCAGTACTTC; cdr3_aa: CASSLDRGETQYF
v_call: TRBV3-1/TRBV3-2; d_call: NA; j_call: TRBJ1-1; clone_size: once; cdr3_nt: TGTGCCAGCAGCCAGGGAGGGGGCACTGAAGCTTTCTTT; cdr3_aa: CASSQGGGTEAFF
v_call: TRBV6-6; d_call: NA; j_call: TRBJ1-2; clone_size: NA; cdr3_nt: TGTGCCAGCCAGACTACAGCGAACTATGGCTACACCTTC; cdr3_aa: CASQTTANYGYTF
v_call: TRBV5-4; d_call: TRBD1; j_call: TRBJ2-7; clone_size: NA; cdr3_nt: TGTGCCAGCAGCTCAATGGGACAGGGAGGCTCCTACGAGCAGTACTTC; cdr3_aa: CASSSMGQGGSYEQYF
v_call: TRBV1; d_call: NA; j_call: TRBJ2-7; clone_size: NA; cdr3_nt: TGCACCAGCAGGCCAGGAGGACCACAGAATTACGAGCAGTACTTC; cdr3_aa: CTSRPGGPQNYEQYF
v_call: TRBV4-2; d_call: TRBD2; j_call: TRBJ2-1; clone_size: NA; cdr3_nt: TGTGCCAGCAGCCAGGGACTAGCGGGAGGGCCCGGGAATGAGCAGTTCTTC; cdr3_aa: CASSQGLAGGPGNEQFF
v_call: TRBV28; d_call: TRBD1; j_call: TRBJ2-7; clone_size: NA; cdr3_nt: TGTGCCAGCAGTCTCACAGGGGGGTCTAGCTCCTACGAGCAGTACTTC; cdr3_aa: CASSLTGGSSSYEQYF
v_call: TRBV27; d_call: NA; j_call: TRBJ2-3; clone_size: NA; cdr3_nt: TGTGCCAGCAGTTTAACGGGAGCGGTTGGTACGCAGTATTTT; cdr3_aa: CASSLTGAVGTQYF
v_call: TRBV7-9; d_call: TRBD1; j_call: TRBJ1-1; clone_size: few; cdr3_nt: TGTGCCAGCAGCCCAGGGACAGGTGGGAACACTGAAGCTTTCTTT; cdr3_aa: CASSPGTGGNTEAFF
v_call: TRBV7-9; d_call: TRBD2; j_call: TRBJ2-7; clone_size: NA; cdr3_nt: TGTGCCAGCAGCCCAAGGACTAGCGGGCAAAAATCCTACGAGCAGTACTTC; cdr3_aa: CASSPRTSGQKSYEQYF
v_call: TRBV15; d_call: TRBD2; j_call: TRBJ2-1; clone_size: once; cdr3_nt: TGTGCCACCAGCAGAGCCGGGACTAGCGGGAGTTCTCCGTTCTTC; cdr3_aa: CATSRAGTSGSSPFF
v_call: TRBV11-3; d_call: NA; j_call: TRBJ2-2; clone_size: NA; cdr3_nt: TGTGCCAGCAGCTCAGGGGCGAACACCGGGGAGCTGTTTTTT; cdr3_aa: CASSSGANTGELFF
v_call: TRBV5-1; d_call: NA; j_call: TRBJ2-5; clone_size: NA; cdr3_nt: TGCGCCAGCAGCCCAACGGAGGGAGCAGAGACCCAGTACTTC; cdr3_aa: CASSPTEGAETQYF
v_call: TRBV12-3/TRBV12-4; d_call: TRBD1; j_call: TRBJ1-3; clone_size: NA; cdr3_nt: TGTGCCAGCAGGGGGACAGGGGTTGACACCATATATTTT; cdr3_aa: CASRGTGVDTIYF
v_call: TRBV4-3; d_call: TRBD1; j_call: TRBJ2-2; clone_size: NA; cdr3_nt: TGCGCCAGCAGCCAAGATATTACCCAGACAGGGGGGACCGGGGAGCTGTTTTTT; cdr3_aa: CASSQDITQTGGTGELFF
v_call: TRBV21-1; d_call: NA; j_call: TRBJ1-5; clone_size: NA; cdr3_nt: TGTGCCAGCAGCCCTCGTAGCGGACAGGGCAATCAGCCCCAGCATTTT; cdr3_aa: CASSPRSGQGNQPQHF
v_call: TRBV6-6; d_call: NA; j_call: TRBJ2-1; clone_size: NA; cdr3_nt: TGTGCCAGCAGCTATGGGCGGGGCGCGGTTGATGAGCAGTTCTTC; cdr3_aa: CASSYGRGAVDEQFF
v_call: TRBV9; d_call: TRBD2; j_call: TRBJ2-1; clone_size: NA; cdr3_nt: TGTGCCAGCGGCCCCGGCGGGAGGGCGGACAATGAGCAGTTCTTC; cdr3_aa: CASGPGGRADNEQFF
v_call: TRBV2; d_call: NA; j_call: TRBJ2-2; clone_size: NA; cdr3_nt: TGTGCCAGCAGTGACCAGGTTCTTAACACCGGGGAGCTGTTTTTT; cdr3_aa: CASSDQVLNTGELFF
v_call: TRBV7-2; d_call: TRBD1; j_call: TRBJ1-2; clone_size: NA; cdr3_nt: TGTGCCAGCAGCTTACAGGGACAGGGTTCTCACACCTTC; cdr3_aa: CASSLQGQGSHTF
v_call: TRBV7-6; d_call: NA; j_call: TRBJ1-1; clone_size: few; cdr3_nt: TGTGCCAGCAGCGCCGGGAGAAACATGAACACTGAAGCTTTCTTT; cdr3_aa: CASSAGRNMNTEAFF
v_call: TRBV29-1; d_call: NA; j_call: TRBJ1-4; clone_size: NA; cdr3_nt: TGCAGCGTTGGGACAGTTGGATATGAAAAACTGTTTTTT; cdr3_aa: CSVGTVGYEKLFF
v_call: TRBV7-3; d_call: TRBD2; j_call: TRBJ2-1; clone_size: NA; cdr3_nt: TGTGCCAGCAGCTTAAAGGGAGTAGGCGGGGGTGAGCAGTTCTTC; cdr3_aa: CASSLKGVGGGEQFF
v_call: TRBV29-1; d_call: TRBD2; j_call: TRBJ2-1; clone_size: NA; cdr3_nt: TGCAGCGTATATGGACTAGCGGGACGGGATGAGCAGTTCTTC; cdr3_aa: CSVYGLAGRDEQFF
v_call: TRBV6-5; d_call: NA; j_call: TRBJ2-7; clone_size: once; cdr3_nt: TGTGCCAGCAGCCCACAGGGGCGGGGCTCCTACGAGCAGTACTTC; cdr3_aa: CASSPQGRGSYEQYF
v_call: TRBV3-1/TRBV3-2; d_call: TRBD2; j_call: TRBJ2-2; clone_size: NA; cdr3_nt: TGTGCCAGCAGACACTCTAGCGGGATCCCCGGGGAGCTGTTTTTT; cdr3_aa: CASRHSSGIPGELFF
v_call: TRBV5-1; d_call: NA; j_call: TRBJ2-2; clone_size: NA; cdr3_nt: TGCGCCAGCAGCCGGGACACCGGGGAGCTGTTTTTT; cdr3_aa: CASSRDTGELFF
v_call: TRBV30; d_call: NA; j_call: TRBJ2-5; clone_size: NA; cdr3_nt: TGTGCCTGGAGTGATGGGGGGGCGCATAATAGAGAGACCCAGTACTTC; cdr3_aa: CAWSDGGAHNRETQYF
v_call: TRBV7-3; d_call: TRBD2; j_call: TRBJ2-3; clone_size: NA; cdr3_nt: TGTGCCAGCAGCCGCAGCGGGGGTCTCACAGATACGCAGTATTTT; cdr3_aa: CASSRSGGLTDTQYF
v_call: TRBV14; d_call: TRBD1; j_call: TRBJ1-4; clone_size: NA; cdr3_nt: TGTGCCAGCAGCGTCGACAGGGGGAGGCAGGAAAAACTGTTTTTT; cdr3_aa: CASSVDRGRQEKLFF